The text below deals with one T cell receptor beta chain. Its specificity is not known. Data came from immunoSEQ multiplex PCR; TCRdb stores just in-frame clones and leaves some out. The sample includes 98,000 or so clones, approximately 86% of them seen just once. The data originate from a study of T cell responses to AZD1222 COVID-19 vaccine. Study-wide results and limits: Only a handful of AZD1222 recipients tested seropositive at baseline.

Germline CDR1 reads MNHEY; CDR2 reads SVGAGI. V was pared by 6 bases and J by 9 bases, with 9 bases between. The CDR3 has 12 residues. V gene TRBV6-5 combines with J gene TRBJ1-6, with D unclear. The receptor comes from an adult in good health. The material was peripheral blood, obtained on day 0 of AZD1222 vaccination. As DNA, the CDR3 is TGTGCCAGCAGCGGTCTGGGTTCACCCCTCCACTTT. Protein sequence: CASSGLGSPLHF.